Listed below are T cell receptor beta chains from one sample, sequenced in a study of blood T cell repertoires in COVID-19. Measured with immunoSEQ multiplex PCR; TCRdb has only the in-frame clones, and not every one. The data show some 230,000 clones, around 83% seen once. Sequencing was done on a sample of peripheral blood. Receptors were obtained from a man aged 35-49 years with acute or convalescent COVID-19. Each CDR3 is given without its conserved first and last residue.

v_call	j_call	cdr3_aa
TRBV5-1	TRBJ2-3	ASSLRLAGSTDTQY
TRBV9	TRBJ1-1	ASGKTVNEAF
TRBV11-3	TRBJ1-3	ASSLTGGNTIY
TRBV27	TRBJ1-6	ASSFLSAGTGRNSPLH
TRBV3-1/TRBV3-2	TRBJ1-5	ASSQSGIGPRNQPQH
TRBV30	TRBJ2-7	AWSRGQPYEQY
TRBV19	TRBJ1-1	ASSMAGQGNTEAF
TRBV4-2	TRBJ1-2	ASSQDTRGNYGYT
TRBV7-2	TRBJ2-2	ASSSTSGGYTGELF
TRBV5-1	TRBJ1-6	ASSLARNSPLH
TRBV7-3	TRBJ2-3	ASSLRGRWDTDTQY
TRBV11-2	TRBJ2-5	ASSAGGHSQETQY
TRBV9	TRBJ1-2	ASSLLRDITYGYT
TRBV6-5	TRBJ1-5	ASSPLWGHQPQH
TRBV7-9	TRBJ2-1	ASTSAGGIYNEQF
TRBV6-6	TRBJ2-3	ASSSAGLREY
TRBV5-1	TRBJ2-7	ASSSQGGQGAYEQY
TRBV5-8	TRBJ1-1	ASSFQRNTEAF
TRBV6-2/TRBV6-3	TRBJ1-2	ASSRGAGGHGGYT
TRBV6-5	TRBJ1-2	ASSYLAGDSYGYT
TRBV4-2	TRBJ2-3	ASSQVRGGGTDTQY
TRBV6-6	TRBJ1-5	ASSYSGRGSNQPQH
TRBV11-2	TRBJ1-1	ASSLGAYMNTEAF
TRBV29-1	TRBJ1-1	SVVGTGGGTEAF
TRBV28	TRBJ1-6	ASGDGSSYNSPLH
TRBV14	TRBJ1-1	ASSQRWGAEAF
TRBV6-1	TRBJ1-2	ASSERILDGYT
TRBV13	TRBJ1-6	ASSLGFSYNSPLH
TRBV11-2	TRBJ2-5	ASSPGGLAVETQY
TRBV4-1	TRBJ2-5	ASSPTSGGPLQETQY
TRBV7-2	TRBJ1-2	ASSSGQRYT
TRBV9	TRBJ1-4	ASSPGTGAATNEKLF
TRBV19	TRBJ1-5	ASSLRGASNQPQH
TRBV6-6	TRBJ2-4	ASGGGGLAKNIQY
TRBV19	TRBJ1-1	ASSASKAGFTEAF
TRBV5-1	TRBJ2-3	ASSLGQGFNTQY
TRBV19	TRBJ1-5	ASSPRTVPGSEPQH
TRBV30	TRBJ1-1	AWSRTANTEAF
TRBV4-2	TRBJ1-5	ASSQPYSNQPQH
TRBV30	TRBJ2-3	AWISGWTDTQY
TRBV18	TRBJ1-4	VSSSGPPRTGEEKLF
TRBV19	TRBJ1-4	ASSTPDRPRGKLF
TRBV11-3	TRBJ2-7	ASSLEAGDAYEQY
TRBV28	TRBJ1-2	ASSLQGLNGYT
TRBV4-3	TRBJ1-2	ASSHASSNYGYT
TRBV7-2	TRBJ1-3	ASSRTAGDGNTIY
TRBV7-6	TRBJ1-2	ASSPDRRGYT
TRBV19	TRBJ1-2	ASSSGGYGYT
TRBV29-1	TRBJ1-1	SVVGPTNTEAF
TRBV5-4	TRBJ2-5	ASFSGGAPQETQY
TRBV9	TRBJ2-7	ASSVAAGAGYEQY
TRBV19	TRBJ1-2	ASSIRGQGNYGYT